This T cell receptor beta chain comes out of a study of CD4 T cells in relation to SARS-CoV-2 and coronaviruses. The overall study: Shared crossreactive spike epitopes were mapped to their HLA restriction. Study-level findings and limits: In around 60% of donors, memory CD4+ clonotypes crossrecognized SARS-CoV-2 and at least one common cold coronavirus spike. Memory recall responses, not primary responses primed in culture, are what the assay detects.

Note on this clone: As yet, its antigen is unknown.

CD4+ T cells from unexposed donors were obtained before the COVID-19 pandemic (2011-2018). Naive and memory CD4+ T cells were separated from cryopreserved PBMCs. Data came from immunoSEQ multiplex PCR; TCRdb stores just in-frame clones and leaves some out. The data hold 60,000 to 65,000 clones, with about 95% observed a single time. The germline V and J ends were trimmed by 10 bases and 8 bases, with 36 bases remaining between them. The CDR3 loop spans 19 amino acids. CDR1 is MNHEY and CDR2 is SMNVEV in the germline V gene (reference sequence). The V gene is TRBV27, the J gene TRBJ1-5, with D perhaps TRBD1 (6 bases). Sequencing was done on a sample of naive CD4+ T cells from PBMCs. Stated subset: naive CD4+ T cells isolated by negative enrichment. This clonotype was sampled from a human donor in good health. The CDR3 spells CANLEGPCFAGAPREPQHF. CDR3 nucleotide sequence: TGTGCCAACCTGGAGGGGCCGTGTTTCGCAGGGGCCCCGAGGGAGCCCCAGCATTTT.